This entry lists 6 T cell receptor beta chains sequenced from one sample in a study of T cell changes during pregnancy in multiple sclerosis. TCRdb's table, derived via immunoSEQ multiplex PCR, lists solely in-frame clones and lacks some. The sample has around 96,000 clones; 94% are singletons. This sample comprised peripheral blood, obtained in the third trimester of pregnancy. These receptors all stem from a female donor with multiple sclerosis, enrolled in a pregnancy study.

The chain's CDR3 is CAITDWTNTEAFF. The CDR3 DNA reads as TGTGCCATCACCGACTGGACTAACACTGAAGCTTTCTTT. This chain uses TRBV10-3 with TRBJ1-1; D is unresolved. Trimming removed 7 bases at V and 2 bases at J, with 11 bases between. CDR1 is ENHRY and CDR2 is SYGVKD in the germline V gene. The length of the CDR3 is 13 residues.

The chain is built from TRBV7-9 and TRBJ2-5, with D perhaps matching TRBD1 (8 bases). In germline, CDR1 is SEHNR, CDR2 FQNEAQ (reference sequence). There are 14 residues in the CDR3. Trimming cost V 8 bases and J 4 bases, with 17 bases left between them. The CDR3 coding sequence is TGTGCCAGCGGATCAACAGGGGGGGGAGAGACCCAGTACTTC. Amino acids: CASGSTGGGETQYF.

The chain uses TRBV4-3 and TRBJ2-1; 8 nucleotides align to TRBD2. After removal of 0 bases from V and 4 bases from J, the junction contained 5 bases not matched to a gene. CDR3 length: 16 residues. The germline gives CDR1 LGHNA, CDR2 YSLEER. The CDR3 DNA reads TGCGCCAGCAGCCAAGAAGCGGGAGCGGCTTACAATGAGCAGTTCTTC. Translation: CASSQEAGAAYNEQFF.

V gene TRBV7-8 combines with J gene TRBJ2-2; D is perhaps TRBD1 (5 bases). The CDR3 runs 13 residues. Per the germline V gene, CDR1 is SGHVS and CDR2 is FQNEAQ. V was pared by 2 bases and J by 5 bases, with 6 bases between. The CDR3 protein is CASSLRGTGELFF. In DNA form, the CDR3 reads TGTGCCAGCAGCTTAAGGGGAACCGGGGAGCTGTTTTTT.

This clone was observed a single time. This chain links TRBV4-2 with TRBJ1-1; D unresolved. The germline gives CDR1 LGHNA, CDR2 YNFKEQ. V was clipped by 4 bases and J by 9 bases, with 12 bases between them. The CDR3 totals 12 residues. In nucleotides, the CDR3 is TGTGCCAGCAGCCCGGGTATAAGTAAAGCTTTCTTT. Amino acid sequence: CASSPGISKAFF.

The chain has TRBV28 and TRBJ2-2; D ambiguous. Between the trimmed V and J ends, which lost 3 bases and 0 bases, there was a span of 5 bases. There are 14 residues in the CDR3. Germline V gene data show CDR1 as MDHEN and CDR2 as SYDVKM. The CDR3 sequence is CASSFEANTGELFF. The CDR3 DNA is TGTGCCAGCAGTTTTGAGGCGAACACCGGGGAGCTGTTTTTT.